Listed here are 9 T cell receptor beta chains from one sample, sequenced in a study of post-analysis software for immune sequencing data. Study results and limitations: Patients showed TRBV5-6, TRBV5-1 and TRBV20-1 among several TRBV segments more frequent than in controls.

Unique molecular identifiers had been added to the TCR beta cDNA libraries. Via MiXCR, TCRdb re-called the PCR reads, giving one row per CDR3 protein. The sample contains more than 450,000 distinct CDR3 sequences, roughly 45% of which appear only once. These receptors are not linked to any known antigen. The sequencing sample was made of blood. These receptors all stem from a girl between 5 and 17 years old with multiple sclerosis.

The genes are TRBV12-3 or TRBV12-4 and TRBJ2-1, with 11 positions matching TRBD1. The CDR3 length is 16 residues. Trimming at V came to 6 bases and at J to 2 bases, leaving 6 bases not matched to a gene. Here the CDR3 DNA reads TGTGCCAGCAGGCGGGACAGGGGGGGCCCCTACAATGAGCAGTTCTTC. This sequence encodes CASRRDRGGPYNEQFF.

The V and J genes are TRBV9 and TRBJ2-1; D is possibly TRBD2 (7 bases). Trimming took off 3 bases at V and 3 bases at J, with 10 bases between the two ends. In germline, CDR1 is SGDLS, CDR2 YYNGEE. The CDR3 has 14 residues. CDR3 loop: CASSEGGGYNEQFF. For the CDR3, the DNA is TGTGCCAGCAGCGAGGGGGGGGGCTACAATGAGCAGTTCTTC.

There are a few counts of this clonotype. The chain uses TRBV11-3 and TRBJ2-5; D may be TRBD1 or TRBD2 (5 bases each). The CDR3 extends over 15 amino acids. Germline CDR1 is SGHNT and CDR2 is YENEEA. V gave up 2 bases and J gave up 5 bases, with 15 bases separating them. The CDR3 nucleotides read TGTGCCAGCAGCTTATATCCGGGGCGAGGGGAGACCCAGTACTTC. This translates into CASSLYPGRGETQYF.

The rearrangement uses TRBV20-1 and TRBJ1-1; D not resolved. The CDR3 runs to 14 residues. Germline CDR1 reads DFQATT; CDR2 reads SNEGSKA (reference sequence). Trimming took off 6 bases at V and 5 bases at J, with 19 bases between the two ends. CDR3 loop: CSAQKWGRETEAFF. DNA of the CDR3: TGCAGTGCCCAAAAATGGGGAAGGGAAACTGAAGCTTTCTTT.

The gene calls are TRBV7-6 and TRBJ2-3; TRBD1 or TRBD2 may be the D gene (5 bases each). V lost 2 bases and J lost 6, with 15 bases in between. Germline lookup yields CDR1 SGHVS and CDR2 FNYEAQ. The CDR3 consists of 15 residues. The CDR3 protein is CASSLNKLEGDTQYF. DNA of the CDR3: TGTGCCAGCAGCTTAAATAAACTAGAGGGGGATACGCAGTATTTT.

The CDR3 DNA reads as TGTGCCAGCAGCGACAGAGTCAGTGGTAGCTATGGCTACACCTTC. Translating gives CASSDRVSGSYGYTF. The V call is TRBV14, the J call TRBJ1-2; a weak D match, TRBD1 (5 bases). This CDR3 is 15 amino acids long. V was clipped by 5 bases and J by 4 bases, with 17 bases between them. CDR1 is SGHDN, CDR2 FVKESK, per germline.

The chain links TRBV11-1 to TRBJ2-3; a weak D match, TRBD2 (6 bases). This CDR3 contains 15 residues. Trimming cost V 4 bases and J 2 bases, with 13 bases left between them. Germline CDR1 SGHAT, CDR2 FQDESV (reference sequence). CDR3 region: CASSSGDLLTDTQYF. CDR3 bases: TGTGCCAGCAGCTCGGGGGACCTTCTCACAGATACGCAGTATTTT.

The CDR3 DNA reads as TGTGCCAGCACGGGACAGTTTAACTATGGCTACACCTTC. Encoded protein: CASTGQFNYGYTF. The rearrangement links TRBV12-3 or TRBV12-4 to TRBJ1-2, with 7 bases matching TRBD1. Losses at the gene ends were 7 bases for V and 1 base for J; bases not matched to a gene: 3. CDR3 size: 13 residues.

This rearrangement joins TRBV20-1 to TRBJ2-3; TRBD2 matches 10 bases. Germline CDR1 DFQATT, CDR2 SNEGSKA (reference sequence). After removal of 1 base from V and 2 bases from J, the junction contained 6 bases not matched to a gene. This CDR3 comprises 16 residues. The CDR3 region is CSARVAGGIITDTQYF. In DNA, the CDR3 is TGCAGTGCTAGAGTAGCGGGGGGAATCATCACAGATACGCAGTATTTT.